What follows are 14 T cell receptor beta chains derived from one specimen sequenced in a study of STAT5B mutations in CD4+ large granular lymphocyte leukemia. Data came from immunoSEQ multiplex PCR; TCRdb stores just in-frame clones and leaves some out. The profile shows approximately 20,000 clones, approximately 84% of them singletons. The sample taken for sequencing was CD4+ T cells from blood buffy coats. These receptors all stem from a human donor in good health.

The J gene is TRBJ1-4, the V gene TRBV9, with D unclear. CDR1 is SGDLS and CDR2 is YYNGEE in the germline V gene. V dropped 6 bases and J dropped 0 bases, with 12 bases sitting between them. This CDR3 has 15 residues. The CDR3 reads CASNPGYSTNEKLFF. The CDR3 coding sequence is TGTGCCAGCAATCCGGGGTACTCAACTAATGAAAAACTGTTTTTT.

This chain links TRBV6-1 with TRBJ2-3; tentatively, D is TRBD2 (5 bases). V was pared by 5 bases and J by 1 base, with 13 bases between. The CDR3 loop spans 15 amino acids. CDR1 MNHNS and CDR2 SASEGT come from the germline V gene. The CDR3 here is CASSPGVFGTDTQYF. CDR3 DNA sequence: TGTGCCAGCAGTCCCGGGGTCTTCGGCACAGATACGCAGTATTTT.

This clone was recorded once. This chain uses TRBV9 with TRBJ2-3; perhaps TRBD2 as D (6 bases). Between the trimmed V and J ends, which lost 4 bases and 1 base, there was a span of 16 bases. The CDR3 covers 16 residues. Germline assignment: CDR1 SGDLS and CDR2 YYNGEE. As DNA, the CDR3 is TGTGCCAGCAGCCCTCATAGCGGCCGAGGCACAGATACGCAGTATTTT. This gives the protein CASSPHSGRGTDTQYF.

This rearrangement joins TRBV5-3 to TRBJ1-5, with D uncertain. TRBV5-3 has ORF status, its function being uncertain. This CDR3 spans 11 amino acids. The ends were cut back, 3 bases at V and 5 bases at J, with 3 bases in the middle. The CDR3 spells CARSSDQPQHF. The CDR3 DNA reads TGTGCCAGAAGCTCCGATCAGCCCCAGCATTTT.

The chain employs TRBV7-6 and TRBJ1-1; perhaps TRBD1 as D (5 bases). V was shortened by 0 bases and J by 0 bases, with 11 bases between the two germline ends. CDR1 is SGHVS, CDR2 FNYEAQ, per germline. The CDR3 contains 16 residues. CDR3 residues: CASSLAGGRLNTEAFF. For the CDR3, the DNA is TGTGCCAGCAGCTTAGCGGGGGGTCGGCTGAACACTGAAGCTTTCTTT.

The rearrangement links TRBV25-1 to TRBJ1-2; D is possibly TRBD1 (5 bases). This CDR3 contains 15 residues. Trimming took off 3 bases at V and 4 bases at J, with 15 bases between the two ends. Germline V gene data show CDR1 as MGHDK and CDR2 as SYGVNS. CDR3 protein: CASSDVQGLGYGYTF. The DNA for the CDR3 is TGTGCCAGCAGTGATGTGCAGGGCTTAGGCTATGGCTACACCTTC.

The V and J genes are TRBV7-2 and TRBJ2-1, with 10 bases lining up with TRBD1. The CDR3 is 16 amino acids. From germline, CDR1 is SGHTA and CDR2 FQGNSA. With 2 bases clipped from V and 2 bases from J, the junction kept 3 bases outside the gene matches. CDR3 residues: CASSLTGTGAYNEQFF. The CDR3 bases are TGTGCCAGCAGCTTAACCGGGACAGGGGCCTACAATGAGCAGTTCTTC.

V gene TRBV5-8 combines with J gene TRBJ1-1; D is uncertain. The CDR3 covers 14 residues. The V and J ends lost 2 bases and 1 base respectively, with 9 bases between them. Germline CDR1 reads SGHTS; CDR2 reads YDEGEE. The CDR3 nucleotides are TGTGCCAGCAGCTTAGGACCGAAGAACACTGAAGCTTTCTTT. Protein: CASSLGPKNTEAFF. Together with reference TRBV5-8 and TRBJ1-1, the CDR3 gives the full variable domain: EAGVTQSPTHLIKTRGQQATLRCSPISGHTSVYWYQQALGLGLQFLLWYDEGEERNRGNFPPRFSGRQFPNYSSELNVNALELEDSALYLCASSLGPKNTEAFFGQGTRLTVV.

This clone is a singleton in its sample. The chain carries TRBV11-1 and TRBJ2-1, with D possibly matching TRBD1 (5 bases). The CDR3 length is 16 residues. V lost 5 bases to trimming and J lost 4 bases, with 18 bases between them. The germline V gene encodes CDR1 SGHAT and CDR2 FQDESV (reference sequence). The CDR3 spells CASSLSQGVGYNEQFF. The CDR3 coding sequence is TGTGCCAGCAGCCTTTCTCAGGGCGTGGGTTACAATGAGCAGTTCTTC.

This clone was recorded once. The V and J genes are TRBV5-4 and TRBJ2-1; no clear D gene. Between the trimmed V and J ends, which lost 0 bases and 7 bases, there was a span of 8 bases. The CDR3 is 13 residues long. CDR1 and CDR2 (germline): SGHNT, YYREEE (reference sequence). CDR3 nucleotides: TGTGCCAGCAGCTTGGCCATCGGGAATGAGCAGTTCTTC. It codes for CASSLAIGNEQFF.

This sequence joins TRBV4-1 and TRBJ1-2, with D hard to call. V was trimmed by 1 base and J by 2 bases, leaving 11 bases between them. The length of the CDR3 is 15 residues. Germline V gene lookup returns CDR1 MGHRA and CDR2 YSYEKL. The CDR3 DNA follows: TGCGCCAGCAGCCAAGTCGGTAGGGAAAACTATGGCTACACCTTC. Translating gives CASSQVGRENYGYTF.

The J gene is TRBJ2-5, the V gene TRBV14, with 9 positions matching TRBD1. Trimming took 2 bases from V and 4 from J; bases not matched to a gene: 8. CDR1 is SGHDN, CDR2 FVKESK, per germline. The CDR3 loop spans 16 amino acids. CDR3 residues: CASSQPTGGPAETQYF. CDR3 DNA: TGTGCCAGCAGCCAACCTACAGGGGGCCCGGCAGAGACCCAGTACTTC.

This sequence joins TRBV10-3 and TRBJ2-7; the match to TRBD1 covers 11 bases. Germline trimming cut 6 bases from V and 4 bases from J; bases unmatched to any gene: 2. Per germline, CDR1 ENHRY and CDR2 SYGVKD. The CDR3 consists of 13 residues. DNA for the CDR3: TGTGCCATCAGGGGGACAGGGGGATACGAGCAGTACTTC. Protein: CAIRGTGGYEQYF.

The J gene is TRBJ2-3, the V gene TRBV6-5, with D perhaps TRBD2 (5 bases). The germline V gene encodes CDR1 MNHEY and CDR2 SVGAGI. Trimming shortened V by 0 bases and J by 1 base, and 8 bases separated the two germline ends. This CDR3 spans 15 amino acids. CDR3 DNA sequence: TGTGCCAGCAGTTACTCTAGCGCTGGCACAGATACGCAGTATTTT. Amino acids: CASSYSSAGTDTQYF.